This TCR beta chain was profiled in a study of shared clonotypes between healthy human individuals (dated by TCRdb to 2018 to 2021). About the investigation overall: The cohort included three men and two women between 18 and 49 years of age. To increase sequencing depth and limit assay-specific biases, different laboratories used diverse techniques to prepare libraries and sequence TCR repertoires. The study deeply sequenced blood TCR repertoires of several healthy adults to estimate repertoire size and the extent of clonotype sharing between individuals. Between about 0.85 and 10 billion PBMCs per donor were obtained by leukapheresis. For each donor, three plates each were used for CD4 naive and CD4 memory, two plates were used for CD8 naive, and one plate was used for CD8 memory. On the study overall, not on this receptor specifically: The small number of donors limited the genetic and exposure-history diversity represented. Higher generation probabilities were observed for clonotypes shared by all four sorted-subset donors than for non-shared clonotypes. Estimated clonotype richness was generally larger for naive than for memory subsets. Incomplete sequencing was indicated by rarefaction of sorted-subset datasets, despite the large sequencing depth. Sharing across several donors was observed for around 5% of naive CD4, under 4% of naive CD8, 2% to 2.5% of memory CD4, and roughly 0.4% of memory CD8 clonotypes. Based on pairwise subsampling, the degree of clonotype sharing among donors was expected to be affected by sequencing depth. Sampling was restricted to blood, and TCR repertoires in tissue are likely to differ from TCR repertoires in blood.

The germline ends are 8 bases apart after V is trimmed by 0 bases and J by 1 base. The germline V gene supplies CDR1 SGHRS and CDR2 YFSETQ. The CDR3 measures 15 amino acids from cysteine to phenylalanine. Solely the CDR3 DNA is kept, with 45 bases framed from the first base. Using the deep immunoSEQ assay, multiplex PCR amplified TCR CDR3 regions from genomic DNA. For each cell subset, the extracted genomic DNA was distributed evenly across all wells of several immunoSEQ 96-well plates, and each plate served as one replicate. Each replicate PCR for sorted subsets received 200 ng genomic DNA, equal to about 30,000 T cell genomes. Purified libraries were quantified with a Qubit 3.0 fluorometer, sized on a Bioanalyzer 2100, and re-quantified with the KAPA Library Quantification kit. Every immunoSEQ 96-well plate was sequenced on a separate single-read 150-cycle Illumina NextSeq 550 flow cell. As for how the authors treated the data: Because the immunoSEQ output held only junctional sequences and lacked quality scores, the filtering could not match the filtering applied to full-length reads. To assign V/J genes and CDR3, sequences were annotated using PyIR, a Python wrapper for IgBLAST v1.9, with IMGT germline references. Reads with weak V/J assignments (E-value above 1e-6), missing CDR3, stop codons, out-of-frame junctions, or ambiguous translated residues were removed. A V3J clonotype was defined by an identical inferred V gene, J gene, and CDR3 amino acid sequence. Percentage overlap between repertoires was computed as shared unique clonotypes divided by the size of the smaller repertoire. Repertoire richness was assessed with RTK rarefaction, the Chao1 estimator, and Recon v2.1 estimates of unobserved clonotypes. Generation probabilities were computed with OLGA for all TCRbeta clonotypes obtained by the gDNA method from four donors. As stored in TCRdb, this immuneACCESS dataset retains in-frame rearrangements with V and J assigned. A fraction of the clones does not appear; measured against another copy, unresolved V genes explain less than half of the discrepancy, and the remainder lacks a known reason. V, J and clone size are those of that table, while D and trimming were read from the DNA. The sample table records roughly 1 million clones; approximately 80% of these occur just once. Around 0.47% of the sample is held by the ten biggest clonotypes.

Of note for this clone: Its antigen remains undetermined. One base away there is no much larger clone; base qualities are not given.

The donors were healthy, HIV-negative adults with no recently reported acute infections or vaccinations. Every donor was a Caucasian adult residing in Nashville, Tennessee, USA. CD4+ T cells were enriched by magnetic negative selection, after which naive cells were positively selected on CD45RA and the negative fraction was taken as the memory subset. After blood collection by leukapheresis, PBMCs were isolated using Ficoll-Histopaque density gradient centrifugation and then cryopreserved in the vapor phase of liquid nitrogen. Analytical flow cytometry was used to check the purity and quantity of each magnetically sorted T cell population. Genomic DNA was isolated from every sorted fraction and measured by UV absorbance on a Nanodrop 2000c.

The chain uses TRBV5-1 and TRBJ2-1; TRBD1 could be the D gene, as 6 bases match. This TCR derives from a man younger than 30 in good health. Some clones in this sample may be carry-over from other donors' samples. The sample taken for sequencing was memory CD4+ T cells from PBMCs. In light of the paper, this sample's cell subset or site label describes: CD45RA-negative fraction. The DNA reads as follows: TGCGCCAGCAGCTTGGACAGGGCATCCTACAATGAGCAGTTCTTC. Its coded protein is CASSLDRASYNEQFF.